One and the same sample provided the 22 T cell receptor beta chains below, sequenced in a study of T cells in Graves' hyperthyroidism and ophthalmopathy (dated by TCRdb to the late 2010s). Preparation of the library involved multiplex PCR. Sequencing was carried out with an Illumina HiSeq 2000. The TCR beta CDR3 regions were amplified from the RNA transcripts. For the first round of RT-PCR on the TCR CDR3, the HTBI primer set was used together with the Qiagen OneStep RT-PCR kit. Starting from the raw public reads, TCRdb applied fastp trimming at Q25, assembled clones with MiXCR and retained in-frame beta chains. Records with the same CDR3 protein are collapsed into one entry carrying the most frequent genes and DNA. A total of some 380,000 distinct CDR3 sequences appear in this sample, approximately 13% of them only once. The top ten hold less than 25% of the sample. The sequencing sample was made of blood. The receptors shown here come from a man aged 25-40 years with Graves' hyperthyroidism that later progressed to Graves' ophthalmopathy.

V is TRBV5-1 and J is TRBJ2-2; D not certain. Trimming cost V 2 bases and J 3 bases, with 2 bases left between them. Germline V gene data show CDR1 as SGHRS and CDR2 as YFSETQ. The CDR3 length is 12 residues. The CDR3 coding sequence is TGCGCCAGCAGCTTACACACCGGGGAGCTGTTTTTT. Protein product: CASSLHTGELFF.

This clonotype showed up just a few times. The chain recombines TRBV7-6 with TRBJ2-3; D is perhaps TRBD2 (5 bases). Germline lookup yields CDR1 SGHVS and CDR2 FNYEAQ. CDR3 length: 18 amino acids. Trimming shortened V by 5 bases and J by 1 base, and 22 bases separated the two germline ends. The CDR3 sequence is CASSQALVSSKGTDTQYF. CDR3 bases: TGTGCCAGCAGCCAGGCTCTTGTTTCTAGCAAGGGCACAGATACGCAGTATTTT.

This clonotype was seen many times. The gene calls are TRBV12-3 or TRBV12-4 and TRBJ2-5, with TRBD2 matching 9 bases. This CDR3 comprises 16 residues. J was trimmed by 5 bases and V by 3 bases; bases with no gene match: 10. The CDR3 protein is CASSLIQRGAMETQYF. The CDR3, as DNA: TGTGCCAGCAGTTTGATCCAGCGGGGGGCGATGGAGACCCAGTACTTC.

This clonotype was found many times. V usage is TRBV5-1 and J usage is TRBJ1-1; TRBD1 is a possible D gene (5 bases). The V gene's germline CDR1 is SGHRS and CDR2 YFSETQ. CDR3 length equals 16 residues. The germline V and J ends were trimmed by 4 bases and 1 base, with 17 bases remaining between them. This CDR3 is CASSVNQGVGNTEAFF. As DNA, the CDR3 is TGCGCCAGCAGCGTAAATCAGGGCGTCGGGAACACTGAAGCTTTCTTT.

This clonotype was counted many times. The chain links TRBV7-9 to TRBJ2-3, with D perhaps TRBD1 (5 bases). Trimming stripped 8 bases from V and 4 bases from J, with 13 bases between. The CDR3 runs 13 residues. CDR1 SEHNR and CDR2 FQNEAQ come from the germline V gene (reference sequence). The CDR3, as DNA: TGTGCCAGCGTTTCGAAGGGGCCAGATACGCAGTATTTT. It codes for CASVSKGPDTQYF. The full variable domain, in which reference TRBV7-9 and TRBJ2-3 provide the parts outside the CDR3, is DTGVSQNPRHKITKRGQNVTFRCDPISEHNRLYWYRQTLGQGPEFLTYFQNEAQLEKSRLLSDRFSAERPKGSFSTLEIQRTEQGDSAMYLCASVSKGPDTQYFGPGTRLTVL.

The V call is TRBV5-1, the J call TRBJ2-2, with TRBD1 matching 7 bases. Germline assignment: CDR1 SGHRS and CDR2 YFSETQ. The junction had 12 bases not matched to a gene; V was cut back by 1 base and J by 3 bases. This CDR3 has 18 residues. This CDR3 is CASSLQGGDPLYTGELFF. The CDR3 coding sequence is TGCGCCAGCAGCTTGCAAGGGGGCGATCCCCTTTACACCGGGGAGCTGTTTTTT. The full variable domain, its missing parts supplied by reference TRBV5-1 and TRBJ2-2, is KAGVTQTPRYLIKTRGQQVTLSCSPISGHRSVSWYQQTPGQGLQFLFEYFSETQRNKGNFPGRFSGRQFSNSRSEMNVSTLELGDSALYLCASSLQGGDPLYTGELFFGEGSRLTVL.

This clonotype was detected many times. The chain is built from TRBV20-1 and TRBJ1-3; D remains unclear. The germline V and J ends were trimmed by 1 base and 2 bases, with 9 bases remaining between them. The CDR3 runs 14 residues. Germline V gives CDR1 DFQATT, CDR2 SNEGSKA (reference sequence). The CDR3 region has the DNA TGCAGTGCTAGAGGAATTGACGCTGGAAACACCATATATTTT. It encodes CSARGIDAGNTIYF.

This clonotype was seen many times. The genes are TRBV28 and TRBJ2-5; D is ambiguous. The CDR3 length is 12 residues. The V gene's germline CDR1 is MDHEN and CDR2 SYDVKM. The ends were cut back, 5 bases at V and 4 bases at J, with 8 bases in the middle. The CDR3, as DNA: TGTGCCAGCAGTCTTCTAGGAGAGACCCAGTACTTC. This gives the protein CASSLLGETQYF.

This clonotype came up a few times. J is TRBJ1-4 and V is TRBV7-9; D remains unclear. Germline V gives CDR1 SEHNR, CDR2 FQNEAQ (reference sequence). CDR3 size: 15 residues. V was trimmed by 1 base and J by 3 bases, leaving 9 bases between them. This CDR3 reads CASSLGVQSNEKLFF. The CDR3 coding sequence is TGTGCCAGCAGCTTAGGGGTGCAGTCTAATGAAAAACTGTTTTTT.

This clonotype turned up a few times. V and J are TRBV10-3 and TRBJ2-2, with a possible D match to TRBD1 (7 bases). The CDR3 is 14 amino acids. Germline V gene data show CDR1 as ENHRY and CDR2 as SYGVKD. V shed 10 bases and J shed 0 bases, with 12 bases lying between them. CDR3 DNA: TGTGCCAGCGGGACAGCCACGAACACCGGGGAGCTGTTTTTT. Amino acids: CASGTATNTGELFF.

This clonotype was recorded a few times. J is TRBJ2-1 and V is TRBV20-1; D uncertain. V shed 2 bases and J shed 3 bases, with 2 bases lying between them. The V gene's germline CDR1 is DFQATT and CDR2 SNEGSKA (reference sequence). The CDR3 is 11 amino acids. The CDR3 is CSARIYNEQFF. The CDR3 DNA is TGCAGTGCTAGAATCTACAATGAGCAGTTCTTC.

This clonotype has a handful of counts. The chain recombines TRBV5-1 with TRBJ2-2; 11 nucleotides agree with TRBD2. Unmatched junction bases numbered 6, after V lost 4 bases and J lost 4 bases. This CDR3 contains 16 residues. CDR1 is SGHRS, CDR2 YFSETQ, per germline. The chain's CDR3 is CASSGLAGGLTGELFF. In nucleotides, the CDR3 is TGCGCCAGCAGCGGGCTAGCGGGAGGCCTCACCGGGGAGCTGTTTTTT.

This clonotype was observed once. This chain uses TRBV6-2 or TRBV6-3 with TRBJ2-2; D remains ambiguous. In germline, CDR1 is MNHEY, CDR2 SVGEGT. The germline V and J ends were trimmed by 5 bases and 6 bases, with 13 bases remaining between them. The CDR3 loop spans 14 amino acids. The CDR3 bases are TGTGCCAGCAGTGGATACTGGGCGTCCGGGGAGCTGTTTTTT. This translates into CASSGYWASGELFF.

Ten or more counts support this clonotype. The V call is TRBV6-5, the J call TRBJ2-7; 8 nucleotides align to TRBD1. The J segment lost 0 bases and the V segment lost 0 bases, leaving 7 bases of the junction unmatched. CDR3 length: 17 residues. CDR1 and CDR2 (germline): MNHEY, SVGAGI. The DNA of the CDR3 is TGTGCCAGCAGTTACTCGGGGACAGGAATTAGCTCCTACGAGCAGTACTTC. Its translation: CASSYSGTGISSYEQYF.

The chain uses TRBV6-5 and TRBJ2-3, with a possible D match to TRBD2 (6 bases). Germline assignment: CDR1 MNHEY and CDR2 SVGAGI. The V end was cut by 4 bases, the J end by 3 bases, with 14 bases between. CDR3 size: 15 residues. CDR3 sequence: CASSSVVGRTDTQYF. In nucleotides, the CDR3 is TGTGCCAGCAGTTCTGTAGTCGGGAGAACAGATACGCAGTATTTT.

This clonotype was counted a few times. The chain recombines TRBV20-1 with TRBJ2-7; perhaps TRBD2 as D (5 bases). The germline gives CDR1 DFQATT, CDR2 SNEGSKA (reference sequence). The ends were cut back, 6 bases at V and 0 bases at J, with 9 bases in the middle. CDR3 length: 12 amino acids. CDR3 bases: TGCAGTGCACTGCTAGCCTCCTACGAGCAGTACTTC. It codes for CSALLASYEQYF.

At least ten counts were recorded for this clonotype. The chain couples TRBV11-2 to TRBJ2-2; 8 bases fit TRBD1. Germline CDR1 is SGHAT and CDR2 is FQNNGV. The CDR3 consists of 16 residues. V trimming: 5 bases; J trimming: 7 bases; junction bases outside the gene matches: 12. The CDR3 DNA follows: TGTGCCAGCAGCGCCTGGGGCAGGGGGCGCAACGGGGAGCTGTTTTTT. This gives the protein CASSAWGRGRNGELFF.

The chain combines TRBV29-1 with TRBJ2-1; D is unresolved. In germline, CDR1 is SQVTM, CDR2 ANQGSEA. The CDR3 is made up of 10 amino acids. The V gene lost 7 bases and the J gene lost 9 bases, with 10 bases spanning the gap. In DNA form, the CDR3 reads TGCAGCGCCATGGCGGTTGAGCAGTTCTTC. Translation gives CSAMAVEQFF.

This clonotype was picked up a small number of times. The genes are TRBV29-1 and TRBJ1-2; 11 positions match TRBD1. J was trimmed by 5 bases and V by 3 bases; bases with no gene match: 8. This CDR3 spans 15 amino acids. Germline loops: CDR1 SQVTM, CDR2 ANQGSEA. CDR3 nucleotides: TGCAGCGTTGATGGACAGGGGGCGCGGAGGTATGGCTACACCTTC. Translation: CSVDGQGARRYGYTF. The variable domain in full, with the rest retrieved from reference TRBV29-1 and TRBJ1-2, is SAVISQKPSRDICQRGTSLTIQCQVDSQVTMMFWYRQQPGQSLTLIATANQGSEATYESGFVIDKFPISRPNLTFSTLTVSNMSPEDSSIYLCSVDGQGARRYGYTFGSGTRLTVV.

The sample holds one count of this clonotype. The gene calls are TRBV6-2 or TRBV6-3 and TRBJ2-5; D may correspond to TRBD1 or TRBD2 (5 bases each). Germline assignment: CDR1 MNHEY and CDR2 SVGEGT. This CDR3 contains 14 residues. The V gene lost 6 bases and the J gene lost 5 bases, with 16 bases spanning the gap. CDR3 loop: CASRWTPGMETQYF. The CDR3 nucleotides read TGTGCCAGCAGGTGGACTCCAGGGATGGAGACCCAGTACTTC.

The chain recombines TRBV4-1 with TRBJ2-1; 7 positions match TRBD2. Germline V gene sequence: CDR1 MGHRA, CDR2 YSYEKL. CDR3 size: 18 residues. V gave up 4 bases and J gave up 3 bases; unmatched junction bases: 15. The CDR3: CASSPPPPSSGHYNEQFF. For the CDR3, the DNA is TGCGCCAGCAGCCCCCCTCCCCCATCTAGCGGACACTACAATGAGCAGTTCTTC.

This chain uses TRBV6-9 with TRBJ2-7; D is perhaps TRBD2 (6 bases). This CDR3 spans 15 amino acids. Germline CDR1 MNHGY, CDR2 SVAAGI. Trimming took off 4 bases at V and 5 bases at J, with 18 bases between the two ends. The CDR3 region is CASSWSRDGYHEQYF. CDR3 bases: TGTGCCAGCAGTTGGTCGCGGGACGGATACCACGAGCAGTACTTC.